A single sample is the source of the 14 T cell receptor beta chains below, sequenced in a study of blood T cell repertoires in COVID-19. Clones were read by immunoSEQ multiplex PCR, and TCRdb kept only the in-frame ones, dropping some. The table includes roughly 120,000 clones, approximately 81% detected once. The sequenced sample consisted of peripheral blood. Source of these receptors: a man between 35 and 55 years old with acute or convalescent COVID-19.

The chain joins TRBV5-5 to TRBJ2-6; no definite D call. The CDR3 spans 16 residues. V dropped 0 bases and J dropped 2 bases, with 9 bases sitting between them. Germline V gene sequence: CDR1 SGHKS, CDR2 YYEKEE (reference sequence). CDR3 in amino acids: CASSLEAGTGANVLTF. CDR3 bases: TGTGCCAGCAGCTTGGAGGCAGGAACTGGGGCCAACGTCCTGACTTTC.

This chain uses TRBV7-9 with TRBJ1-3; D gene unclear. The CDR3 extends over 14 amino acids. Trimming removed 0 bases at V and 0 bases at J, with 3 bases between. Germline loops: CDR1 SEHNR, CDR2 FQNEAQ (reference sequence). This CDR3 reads CASSLAYSGNTIYF. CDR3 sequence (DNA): TGTGCCAGCAGCTTAGCCTACTCTGGAAACACCATATATTTT.

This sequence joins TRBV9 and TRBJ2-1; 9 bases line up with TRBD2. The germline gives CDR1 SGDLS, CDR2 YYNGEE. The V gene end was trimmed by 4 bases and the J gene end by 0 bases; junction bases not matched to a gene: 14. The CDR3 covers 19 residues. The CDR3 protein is CASSPSGGPTLGSYNEQFF. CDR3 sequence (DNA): TGTGCCAGCAGCCCCAGCGGGGGGCCCACGTTAGGCTCCTACAATGAGCAGTTCTTC.

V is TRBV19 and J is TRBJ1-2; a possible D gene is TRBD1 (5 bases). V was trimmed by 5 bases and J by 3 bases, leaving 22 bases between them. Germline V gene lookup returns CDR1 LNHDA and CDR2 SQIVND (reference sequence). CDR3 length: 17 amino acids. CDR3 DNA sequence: TGTGCCAGTAGTGATCAGGGTATTAAACCTTGGGACTATGGCTACACCTTC. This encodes CASSDQGIKPWDYGYTF.

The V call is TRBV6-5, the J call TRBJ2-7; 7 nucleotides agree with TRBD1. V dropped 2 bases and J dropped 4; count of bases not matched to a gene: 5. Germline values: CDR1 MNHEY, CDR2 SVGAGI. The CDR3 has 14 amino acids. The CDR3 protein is CASSYERGPYEQYF. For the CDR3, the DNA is TGTGCCAGCAGTTACGAGAGGGGGCCATACGAGCAGTACTTC.

As DNA, the CDR3 is TGTGCCAGCATACCGGGGAACTATGGCTACACCTTC. As protein: CASIPGNYGYTF. The chain joins TRBV2 to TRBJ1-2; D uncertain. V was trimmed by 7 bases and J by 2 bases, leaving 8 bases between them. CDR3 size: 12 residues. CDR1 is SNHLY, CDR2 FYNNEI, per germline. The full variable domain, its missing parts supplied by reference TRBV2 and TRBJ1-2, is EPEVTQTPSHQVTQMGQEVILRCVPISNHLYFYWYRQILGQKVEFLVSFYNNEISEKSEIFDDQFSVERPDGSNFTLKIRSTKLEDSAMYFCASIPGNYGYTFGSGTRLTVV.

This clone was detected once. The CDR3 nucleotides are TGTGCCAGCCCCCCGGCGGGGGGCCACACCGGGGAGCTGTTTTTT. As protein: CASPPAGGHTGELFF. The chain couples TRBV6-5 to TRBJ2-2; TRBD2 matches at 8 bases. J lost 3 bases, V lost 8 bases, and 8 bases had no gene match. Germline CDR1 and CDR2: MNHEY and SVGAGI. The CDR3 has 15 residues.

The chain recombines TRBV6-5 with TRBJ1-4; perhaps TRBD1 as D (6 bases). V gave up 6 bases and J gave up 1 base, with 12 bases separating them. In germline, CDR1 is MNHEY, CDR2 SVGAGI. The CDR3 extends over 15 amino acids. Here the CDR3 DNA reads TGTGCCAGCAGGCCAACAGGGCTAACTAATGAAAAACTGTTTTTT. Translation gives CASRPTGLTNEKLFF.

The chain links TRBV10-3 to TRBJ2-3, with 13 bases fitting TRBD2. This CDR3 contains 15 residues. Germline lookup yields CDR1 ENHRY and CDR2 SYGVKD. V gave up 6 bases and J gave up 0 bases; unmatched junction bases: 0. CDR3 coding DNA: TGTGCCATCAGGGGACTAGCGGGGAGCACAGATACGCAGTATTTT. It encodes CAIRGLAGSTDTQYF.

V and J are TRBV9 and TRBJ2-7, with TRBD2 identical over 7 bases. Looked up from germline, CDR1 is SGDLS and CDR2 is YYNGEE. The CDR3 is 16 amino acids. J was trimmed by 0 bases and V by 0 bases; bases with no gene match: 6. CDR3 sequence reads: CASSVGIPGGSYEQYF. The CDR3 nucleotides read TGTGCCAGCAGCGTAGGAATTCCGGGAGGCTCCTACGAGCAGTACTTC.

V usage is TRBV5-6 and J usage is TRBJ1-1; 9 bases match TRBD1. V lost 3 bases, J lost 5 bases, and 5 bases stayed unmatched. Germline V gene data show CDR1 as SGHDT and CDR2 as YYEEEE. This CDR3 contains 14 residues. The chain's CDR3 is CASSWGTGWTEAFF. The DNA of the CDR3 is TGTGCCAGCAGCTGGGGGACAGGGTGGACTGAAGCTTTCTTT.

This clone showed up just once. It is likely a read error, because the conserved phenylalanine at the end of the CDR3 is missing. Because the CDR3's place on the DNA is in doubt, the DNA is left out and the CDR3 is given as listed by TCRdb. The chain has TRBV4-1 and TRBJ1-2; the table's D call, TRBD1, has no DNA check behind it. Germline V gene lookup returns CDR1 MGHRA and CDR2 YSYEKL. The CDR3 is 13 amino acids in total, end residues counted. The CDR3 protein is CASSQDLSRVFIL.

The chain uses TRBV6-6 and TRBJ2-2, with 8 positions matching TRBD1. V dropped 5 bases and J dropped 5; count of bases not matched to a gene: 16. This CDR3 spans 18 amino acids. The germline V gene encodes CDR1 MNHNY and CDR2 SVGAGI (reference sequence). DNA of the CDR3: TGTGCCAGCAGTCTCCCCCCAGACAGGGGAAAAGGGACCGGGGAGCTGTTTTTT. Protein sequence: CASSLPPDRGKGTGELFF.

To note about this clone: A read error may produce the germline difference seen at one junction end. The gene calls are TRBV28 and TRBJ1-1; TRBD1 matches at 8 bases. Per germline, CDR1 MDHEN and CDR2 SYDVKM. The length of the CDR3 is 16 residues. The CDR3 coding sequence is TGTGCCAGCAGTCTATGGACAGGGACGATGAACACTGAAGCTTTCTTT. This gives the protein CASSLWTGTMNTEAFF.